The T cell receptor (beta chain) under discussion was sequenced for a study of shared T cell receptors in the human thymus. This clone came up once. Sequencing was performed with immunoSEQ multiplex PCR; in TCRdb, only in-frame clones are kept and a portion is missing. The sample has 500,000 to 750,000 clones, 88% seen once. The same specimen was also included in a second study, on human thymus T cells. That study adds: Donors consisted of healthy Finnish infants (having corrective surgery for congenital heart defects). Thymic tissue was derived from resections collected during corrective heart surgery. Seemingly biased V and J gene usage marked thymic and blood repertoires. Related studies found that unrelated individuals share highly overlapping thymic repertoires.

The sample consisted of thymocytes. This TCR was recovered from a boy in the first two years of life with a congenital heart defect.

The CDR3 sequence: CASSDRGHQPQHF. In DNA form, the CDR3 reads TGTGCCAGCAGTGACAGGGGACATCAGCCCCAGCATTTT. The J gene is TRBJ1-5, the V gene TRBV6-1; maybe TRBD1 (6 bases). The V end was cut by 3 bases, the J end by 5 bases, with 8 bases between. The germline CDR1 and CDR2 sequences are MNHNS and SASEGT. This CDR3 is built from 13 residues.